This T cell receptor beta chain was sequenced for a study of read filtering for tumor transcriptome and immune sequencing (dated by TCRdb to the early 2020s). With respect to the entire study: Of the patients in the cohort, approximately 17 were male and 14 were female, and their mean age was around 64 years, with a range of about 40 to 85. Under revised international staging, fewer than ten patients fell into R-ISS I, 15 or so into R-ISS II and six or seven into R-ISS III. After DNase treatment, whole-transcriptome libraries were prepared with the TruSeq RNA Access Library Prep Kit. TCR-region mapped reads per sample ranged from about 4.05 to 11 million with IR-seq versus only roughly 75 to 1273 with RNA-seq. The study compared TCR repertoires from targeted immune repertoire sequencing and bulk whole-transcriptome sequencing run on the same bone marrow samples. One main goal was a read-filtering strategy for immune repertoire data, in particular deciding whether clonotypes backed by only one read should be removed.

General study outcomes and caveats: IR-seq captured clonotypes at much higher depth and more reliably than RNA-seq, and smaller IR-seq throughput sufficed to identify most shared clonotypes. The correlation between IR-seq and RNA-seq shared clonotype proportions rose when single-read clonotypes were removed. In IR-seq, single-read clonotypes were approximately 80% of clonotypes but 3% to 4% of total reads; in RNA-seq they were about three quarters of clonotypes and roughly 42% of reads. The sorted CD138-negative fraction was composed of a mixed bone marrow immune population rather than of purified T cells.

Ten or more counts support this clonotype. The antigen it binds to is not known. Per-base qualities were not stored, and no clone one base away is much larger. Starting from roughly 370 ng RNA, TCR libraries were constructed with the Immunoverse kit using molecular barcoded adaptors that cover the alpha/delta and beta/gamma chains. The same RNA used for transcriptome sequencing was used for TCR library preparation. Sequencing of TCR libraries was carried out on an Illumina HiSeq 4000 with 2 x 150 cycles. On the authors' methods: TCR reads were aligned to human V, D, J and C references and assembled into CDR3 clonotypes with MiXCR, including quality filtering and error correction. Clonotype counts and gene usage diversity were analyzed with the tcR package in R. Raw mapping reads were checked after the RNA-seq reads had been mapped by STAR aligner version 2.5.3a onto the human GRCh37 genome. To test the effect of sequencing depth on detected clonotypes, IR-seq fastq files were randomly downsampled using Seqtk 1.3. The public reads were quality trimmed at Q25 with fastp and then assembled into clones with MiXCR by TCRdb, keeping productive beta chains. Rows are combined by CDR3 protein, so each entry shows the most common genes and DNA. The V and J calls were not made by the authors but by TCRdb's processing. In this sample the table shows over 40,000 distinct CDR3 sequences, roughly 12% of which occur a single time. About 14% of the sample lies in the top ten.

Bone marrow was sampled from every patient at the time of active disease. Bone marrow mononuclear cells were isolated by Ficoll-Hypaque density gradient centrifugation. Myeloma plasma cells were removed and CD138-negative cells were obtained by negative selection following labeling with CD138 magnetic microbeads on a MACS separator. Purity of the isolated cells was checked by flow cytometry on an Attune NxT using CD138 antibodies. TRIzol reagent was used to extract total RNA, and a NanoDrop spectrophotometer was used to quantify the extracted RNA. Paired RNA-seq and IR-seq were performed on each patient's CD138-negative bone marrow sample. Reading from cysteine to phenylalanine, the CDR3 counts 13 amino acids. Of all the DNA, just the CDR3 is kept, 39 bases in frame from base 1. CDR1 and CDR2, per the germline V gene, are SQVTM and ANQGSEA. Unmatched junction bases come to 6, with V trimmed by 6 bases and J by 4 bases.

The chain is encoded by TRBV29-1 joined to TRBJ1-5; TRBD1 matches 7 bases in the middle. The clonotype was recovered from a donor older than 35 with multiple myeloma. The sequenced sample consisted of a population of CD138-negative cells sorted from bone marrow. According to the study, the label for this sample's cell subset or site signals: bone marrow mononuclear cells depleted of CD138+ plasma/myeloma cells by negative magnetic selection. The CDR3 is CSVRDRLNQPQHF. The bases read TGCAGCGTCCGGGACAGACTGAATCAGCCCCAGCATTTT.